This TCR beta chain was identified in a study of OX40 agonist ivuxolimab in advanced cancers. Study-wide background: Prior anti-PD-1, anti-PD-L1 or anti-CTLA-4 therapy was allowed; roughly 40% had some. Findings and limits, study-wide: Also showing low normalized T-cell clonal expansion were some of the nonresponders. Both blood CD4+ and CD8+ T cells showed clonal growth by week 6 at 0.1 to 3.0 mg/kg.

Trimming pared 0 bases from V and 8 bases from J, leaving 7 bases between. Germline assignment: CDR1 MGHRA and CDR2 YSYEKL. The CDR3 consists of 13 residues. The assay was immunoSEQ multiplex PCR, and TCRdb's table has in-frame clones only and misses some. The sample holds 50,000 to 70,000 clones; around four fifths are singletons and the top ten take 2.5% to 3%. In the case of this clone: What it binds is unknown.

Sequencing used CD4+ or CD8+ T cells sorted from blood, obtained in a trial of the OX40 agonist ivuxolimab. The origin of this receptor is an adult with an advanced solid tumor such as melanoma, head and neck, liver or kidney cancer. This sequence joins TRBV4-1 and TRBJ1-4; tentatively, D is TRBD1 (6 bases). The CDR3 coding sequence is TGCGCCAGCAGCCAAGAACAGGGCGAAAAACTGTTTTTT. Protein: CASSQEQGEKLFF.